A single sample is the source of the 16 T cell receptor beta chains below, sequenced in a study of tissue T cells after allogeneic stem cell transplantation. Time point reported: mouse harvest day 14 after allogeneic transplant. The graft held 10^6 splenic CD5+ T cells and 10^7 T-cell-depleted bone marrow cells. TCRdb's table, derived via immunoSEQ multiplex PCR, lists solely in-frame clones and lacks some. The repertoire holds 1,500 to 2,000 clones, with almost 50% as singletons. Sequenced sample: blood. These receptors came from a female BALB/c mouse given C57BL/6 T cells with graft-versus-host disease after an allogeneic hematopoietic cell transplant.

Concerning this clone itself: Gene names are the mouse ones. CDR3 bases read: TGTGCCAGCAGTGATAGTGGGGGCACCCAGTAC. This sequence encodes CASSDSGGTQY. The whole CDR3 protein reads CASSDSGGTQYF. The gene calls are TRBV13-1 and TRBJ2-5, with D perhaps matching TRBD2 (6 bases). Coverage ceases 1 residue before the CDR3 finishes, and the germline J gene fills in the end. This CDR3 contains 12 residues. Germline CDR1 NSHNY, CDR2 SYGAGN. V was cut by 1 base and J by 8 bases, with 8 bases left in between.

Note on this clone: The genes and germline here are from mouse. The read stops 1 residue short of the end of the CDR3; the missing end is completed from the germline J gene. This rearrangement joins TRBV12-2 to TRBJ2-5, with D perhaps matching TRBD1 (5 bases). V gave up 1 base and J gave up 1 base, with 8 bases separating them. CDR1 is SGHLS and CDR2 is HYDKME in the germline V gene. The CDR3 sequence is 14 residues long. The CDR3 DNA, read in part, is TGTGCCAGCTCTCTGGGCAGGGACCAAGACACCCAGTAC. It is translated as CASSLGRDQDTQY. The complete CDR3 sequence is CASSLGRDQDTQYF.

As for this clone: Mouse germline and gene names are used. The read terminates 1 residue before the CDR3 end, so the remaining end is supplied by the germline J gene. The chain employs TRBV26 and TRBJ1-1; D perhaps matches TRBD1 (6 bases). The CDR3 totals 12 residues. The V and J ends lost 2 bases and 6 bases respectively, with 7 bases between them. From germline, CDR1 is KGHPV and CDR2 FQNQEV (reference sequence). CDR3 sequence: CASSLGGPEVFF. The CDR3 bases that were read are TGTGCCAGCAGTCTGGGGGGGCCAGAAGTCTTC.

In the case of this clone: Gene names follow the mouse nomenclature. Read data end 1 residue before the CDR3 end; the end is taken from the germline J gene. The chain links TRBV5 to TRBJ1-5; 8 bases match TRBD1. The germline V gene encodes CDR1 LGHNA and CDR2 YNLKQL (reference sequence). J lost 9 bases, V lost 0 bases, and 7 bases had no gene match. The CDR3 spans 15 residues. This CDR3 is CASSQDNRGRGAPLF. Incomplete CDR3 DNA: TGTGCCAGCAGCCAAGACAACAGGGGGAGGGGGGCTCCGCTT.

This clone was counted a few times. Genes and germline are mouse. The read gets to within 1 residue of the CDR3 end, and the germline J gene fills in the rest. The genes are TRBV3 and TRBJ2-7, with a weak D call TRBD1 (7 bases). Between the trimmed V and J ends, which lost 4 bases and 3 bases, there was a span of 13 bases. Germline V gives CDR1 SNHLY, CDR2 FYNGKV (reference sequence). CDR3 size: 14 residues. The covered CDR3 bases are TGTGCCAGCAGCTCCTGGGGACAGAGCTATGAACAGTAC. Protein sequence: CASSSWGQSYEQY. The full CDR3 reads CASSSWGQSYEQYF.

Concerning this clone: Genes and germline are mouse. The observed sequence ends 1 residue before the CDR3 terminus, with the missing tail filled in from the germline J gene. This chain links TRBV14 with TRBJ2-7, with D hard to call. Trimming removed 6 bases from V and 3 bases from J, with 10 bases in between. This CDR3 is built from 12 residues. Germline V lookup: CDR1 SGHDT, CDR2 FRDEAV. CDR3 DNA, as far as it was read: TGTGCCAGCACCCCCCCGAACTATGAACAGTAC. This codes for CASTPPNYEQY. The full CDR3 protein reads CASTPPNYEQYF.

As to this clone: Mouse gene names apply. Read data end 1 residue before the CDR3 end; the end is taken from the germline J gene. The chain uses TRBV5 and TRBJ2-4; TRBD1 matches 7 bases. The CDR3 is 14 amino acids. V shed 2 bases and J 3 bases; nucleotides not matched to a gene: 2. Germline CDR1 reads LGHNA; CDR2 reads YNLKQL (reference sequence). The part of the CDR3 DNA that was read is TGTGCCAGCAGCCAAACAGGGGAACAAAACACCTTGTAC. Protein: CASSQTGEQNTLY. The complete CDR3 sequence is CASSQTGEQNTLYF.

A note on this clone: Each gene name is a mouse one. The read halts 1 residue ahead of the CDR3 end, with the missing end drawn from the germline J gene. Additional DNA sequences in this sample encode the identical CDR3. The chain combines TRBV3 with TRBJ2-1; D unresolved. Trimming took 1 base from V and 3 from J, leaving 4 bases between them. The CDR3 is 13 amino acids. Germline V gene data show CDR1 as SNHLY and CDR2 as FYNGKV (reference sequence). CDR3 residues: CASSLGGYAEQFF. The part of the CDR3 DNA that was read is TGTGCCAGCAGCTTAGGGGGCTATGCTGAGCAGTTC.

With regard to this clone: Gene names refer to mouse genes. The read terminates 1 residue before the CDR3 end, so the remaining end is supplied by the germline J gene. This chain uses TRBV14 with TRBJ2-7, with unresolved D. The CDR3 extends over 13 amino acids. The V end was cut by 5 bases, the J end by 5 bases, with 14 bases between. Germline CDR1 is SGHDT and CDR2 is FRDEAV. CDR3 amino acids: CASSPRPAHEQYF. The CDR3 DNA, read in part, is TGTGCCAGCAGCCCTCGGCCAGCGCATGAACAGTAC.

In this sample, this clone turned up a few times. Gene names denote mouse genes. The DNA ends 1 residue before the CDR3 does, and the rest of the CDR3 is filled in from the germline J gene. V gene TRBV3 combines with J gene TRBJ2-7; 12 nucleotides agree with TRBD2. The germline gives CDR1 SNHLY, CDR2 FYNGKV (reference sequence). The junction had 1 base not matched to a gene; V was cut back by 3 bases and J by 4 bases. There are 14 residues in the CDR3. The DNA read from the CDR3 is TGTGCCAGCAGCTTGGGACTGGGGGGATATGAACAGTAC. This translates into CASSLGLGGYEQY. Given in full, the CDR3 is CASSLGLGGYEQYF.

This clone has a single count. All gene names here are mouse names. The CDR3 end lies 1 residue beyond the end of the read and is filled in from the germline J gene. This rearrangement joins TRBV13-3 to TRBJ2-7, with D possibly being TRBD2 (7 bases). The CDR3 loop spans 14 amino acids. Trimming pared 2 bases from V and 5 bases from J, leaving 14 bases between. Germline V gene data show CDR1 as NNHDY and CDR2 as SYVADS. This CDR3 is CASSEEGGGNEQYF. Incomplete CDR3 DNA: TGTGCCAGCAGTGAAGAGGGGGGCGGGAATGAACAGTAC.

A note on this clone: Gene labels here are mouse ones. The read falls 1 residue short of the CDR3 end, and the missing part is taken from the germline J gene. The chain couples TRBV5 to TRBJ1-4; TRBD1 might be the D (6 bases). The length of the CDR3 is 15 residues. Per the germline V gene, CDR1 is LGHNA and CDR2 is YNLKQL (reference sequence). Trimming removed 4 bases from V and 0 bases from J, with 9 bases in between. CDR3 DNA (partial): TGTGCCAGCAGCCCCCGGACAGTTTCCAACGAAAGATTATTT. This codes for CASSPRTVSNERLF. The full CDR3 is CASSPRTVSNERLFF.

On this clone itself: These gene names are mouse names. The CDR3 is cut off 1 residue early in the read; its end comes from the germline J gene. The chain combines TRBV29 with TRBJ2-3; D possibly corresponds to TRBD1 (6 bases). This CDR3 is built from 14 residues. V lost 4 bases and J 1 base, leaving 9 bases between the germline ends. CDR1 is MSHET, CDR2 SYDVDS, per germline. The CDR3 loop reads CASSSHRGAETLYF. CDR3 DNA, as far as it was read: TGTGCTAGCAGTTCTCACAGGGGTGCAGAAACGCTGTAT. Based on the CDR3 plus reference TRBV29 and TRBJ2-3, the full variable domain is DMKVTQMPRYLIKRMGENVLLECGQDMSHETMYWYRQDPGLGLQLIYISYDVDSNSEGDIPKGYRVSRKKREHFSLILDSAKTNQTSVYFCASSSHRGAETLYFGSGTRLTVL.

Details on this clone: The gene names here belong to mouse. Read data end 1 residue before the CDR3 end; the end is taken from the germline J gene. The chain joins TRBV3 to TRBJ2-3; TRBD1 aligns across 10 bases. CDR1 is SNHLY, CDR2 FYNGKV, per germline (reference sequence). V was pared by 5 bases and J by 8 bases, with 4 bases of the junction left unmatched. The CDR3 covers 13 residues. The CDR3 here is CASSPDRGRTLYF. The sequenced CDR3 bases are TGTGCCAGCAGCCCCGACAGGGGGCGAACGCTGTAT. Full variable domain (rest looked up from reference TRBV3 and TRBJ2-3): GPKVLQIPSHQIIDMGQMVTLNCDPVSNHLYFYWYKQILGQQMEFLVNFYNGKVMEKSKLFKDQFSVERPDGSYFTLKIQPTALEDSAVYFCASSPDRGRTLYFGSGTRLTVL.

As concerns this clone: Gene names follow the mouse nomenclature. CDR3 DNA (partial): TGTGCAAGCAGCTTATGGGACAGGGGTTATGAACAGTAC. Translation: CASSLWDRGYEQY. The complete CDR3 protein is CASSLWDRGYEQYF. The chain uses TRBV16 and TRBJ2-7; 10 positions match TRBD1. The read halts 1 residue ahead of the CDR3 end, with the missing end drawn from the germline J gene. This CDR3 has 14 amino acids. V lost 2 bases and J lost 4; bases outside the gene matches: 2. Per the germline V gene, CDR1 is SGHSA and CDR2 is FRNQAP.

This clone was counted a few times. These gene names are mouse names. The read ends 1 residue early relative to the CDR3; the germline J gene fills the gap. V is TRBV15 and J is TRBJ2-3; D unclear. Trimming left V 2 bases short and J 2 bases short, with 11 bases between. Germline V CDR1 and CDR2: SGHND, FRSKSL. The CDR3 covers 15 residues. The covered CDR3 bases are TGTGCCAGCAGTTTAATCCCCGCAGATGCAGAAACGCTGTAT. The encoded protein is CASSLIPADAETLY. Given in full, the CDR3 is CASSLIPADAETLYF.